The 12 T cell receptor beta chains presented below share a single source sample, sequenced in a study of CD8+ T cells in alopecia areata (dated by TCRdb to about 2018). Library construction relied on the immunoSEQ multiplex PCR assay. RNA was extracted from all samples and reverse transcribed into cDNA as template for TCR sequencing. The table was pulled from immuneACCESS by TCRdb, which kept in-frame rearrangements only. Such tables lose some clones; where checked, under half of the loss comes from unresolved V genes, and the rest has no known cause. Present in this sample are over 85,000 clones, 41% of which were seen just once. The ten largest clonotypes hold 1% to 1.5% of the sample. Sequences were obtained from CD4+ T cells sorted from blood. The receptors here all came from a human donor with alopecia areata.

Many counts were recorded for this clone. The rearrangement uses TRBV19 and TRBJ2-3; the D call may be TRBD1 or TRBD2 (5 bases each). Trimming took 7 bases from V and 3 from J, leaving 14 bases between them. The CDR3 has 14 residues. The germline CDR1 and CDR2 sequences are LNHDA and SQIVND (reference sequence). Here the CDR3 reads CASKSEGLTDTQYF. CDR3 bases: TGTGCCAGTAAAAGCGAGGGGTTGACAGATACGCAGTATTTT.

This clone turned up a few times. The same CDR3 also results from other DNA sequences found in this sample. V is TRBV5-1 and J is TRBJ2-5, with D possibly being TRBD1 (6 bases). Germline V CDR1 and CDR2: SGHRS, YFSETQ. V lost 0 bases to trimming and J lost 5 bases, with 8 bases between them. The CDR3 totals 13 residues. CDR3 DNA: TGCGCCAGCAGCTTGGACAGGGACGAGACCCAGTACTTC. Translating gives CASSLDRDETQYF.

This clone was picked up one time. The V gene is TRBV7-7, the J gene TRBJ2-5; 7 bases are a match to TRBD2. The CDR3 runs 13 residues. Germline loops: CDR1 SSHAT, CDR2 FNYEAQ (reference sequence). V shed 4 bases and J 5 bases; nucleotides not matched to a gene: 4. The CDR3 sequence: CASSSGGRETQYF. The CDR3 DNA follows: TGTGCCAGCAGCTCGGGGGGTCGGGAGACCCAGTACTTC. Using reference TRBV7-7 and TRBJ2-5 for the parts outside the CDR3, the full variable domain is GAGVSQSPRYKVTKRGQDVTLRCDPISSHATLYWYQQALGQGPEFLTYFNYEAQPDKSGLPSDRFSAERPEGSISTLTIQRTEQRDSAMYRCASSSGGRETQYFGPGTRLLVL.

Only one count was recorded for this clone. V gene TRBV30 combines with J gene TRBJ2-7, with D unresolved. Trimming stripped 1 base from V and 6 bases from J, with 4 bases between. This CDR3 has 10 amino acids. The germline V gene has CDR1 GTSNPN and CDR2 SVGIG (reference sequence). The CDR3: CAWSAAEQYF. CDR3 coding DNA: TGTGCCTGGAGTGCTGCCGAGCAGTACTTC.

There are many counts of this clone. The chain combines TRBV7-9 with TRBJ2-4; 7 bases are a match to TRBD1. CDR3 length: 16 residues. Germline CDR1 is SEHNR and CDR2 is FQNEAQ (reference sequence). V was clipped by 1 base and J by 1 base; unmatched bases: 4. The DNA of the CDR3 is TGTGCCAGCAGCTTAGGTTACAGGGGCGCCAAAAACATTCAGTACTTC. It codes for CASSLGYRGAKNIQYF.

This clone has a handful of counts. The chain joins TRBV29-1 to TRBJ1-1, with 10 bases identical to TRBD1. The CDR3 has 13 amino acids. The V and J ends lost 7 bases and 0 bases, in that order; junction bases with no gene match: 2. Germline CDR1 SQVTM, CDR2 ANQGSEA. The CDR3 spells CSAGQGVNTEAFF. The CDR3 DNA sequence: TGCAGCGCAGGACAGGGGGTGAACACTGAAGCTTTCTTT. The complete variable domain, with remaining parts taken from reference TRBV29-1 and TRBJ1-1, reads SAVISQKPSRDICQRGTSLTIQCQVDSQVTMMFWYRQQPGQSLTLIATANQGSEATYESGFVIDKFPISRPNLTFSTLTVSNMSPEDSSIYLCSAGQGVNTEAFFGQGTRLTVV.

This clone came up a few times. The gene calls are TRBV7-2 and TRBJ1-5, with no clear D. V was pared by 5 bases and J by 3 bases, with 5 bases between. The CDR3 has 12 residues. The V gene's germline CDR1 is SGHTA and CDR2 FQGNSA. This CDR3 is CASSPNNQPQHF. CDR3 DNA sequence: TGTGCCAGCAGCCCGAACAATCAGCCCCAGCATTTT.

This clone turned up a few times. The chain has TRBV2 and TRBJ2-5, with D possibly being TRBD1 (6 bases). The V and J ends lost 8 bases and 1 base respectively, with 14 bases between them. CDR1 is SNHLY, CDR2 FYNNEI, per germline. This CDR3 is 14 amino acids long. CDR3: CASPRQAIQETQYF. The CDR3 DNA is TGTGCCAGCCCTAGACAGGCCATCCAAGAGACCCAGTACTTC.

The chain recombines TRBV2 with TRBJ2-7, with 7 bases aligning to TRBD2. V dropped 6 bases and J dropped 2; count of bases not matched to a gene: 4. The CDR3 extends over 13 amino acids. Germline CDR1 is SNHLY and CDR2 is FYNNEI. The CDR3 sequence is CASRSGGPYEQYF. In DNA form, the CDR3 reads TGTGCCAGCAGATCGGGAGGACCCTACGAGCAGTACTTC.

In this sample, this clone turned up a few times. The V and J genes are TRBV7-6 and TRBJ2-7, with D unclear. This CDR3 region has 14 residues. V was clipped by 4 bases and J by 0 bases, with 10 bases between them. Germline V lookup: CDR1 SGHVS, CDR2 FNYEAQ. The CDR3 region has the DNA TGTGCCAGCAGCTCCCTGGGTCTCTCCTACGAGCAGTACTTC. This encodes CASSSLGLSYEQYF.

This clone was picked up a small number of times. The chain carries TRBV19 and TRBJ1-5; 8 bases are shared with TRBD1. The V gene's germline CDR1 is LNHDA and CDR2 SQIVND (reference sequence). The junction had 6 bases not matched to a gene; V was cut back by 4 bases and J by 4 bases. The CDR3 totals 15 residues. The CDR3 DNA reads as TGTGCCAGTAGTACCCGAAGACAGGGGAATCAGCCCCAGCATTTT. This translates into CASSTRRQGNQPQHF. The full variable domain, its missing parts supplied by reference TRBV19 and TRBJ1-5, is DGGITQSPKYLFRKEGQNVTLSCEQNLNHDAMYWYRQDPGQGLRLIYYSQIVNDFQKGDIAEGYSVSREKKESFPLTVTSAQKNPTAFYLCASSTRRQGNQPQHFGDGTRLSIL.

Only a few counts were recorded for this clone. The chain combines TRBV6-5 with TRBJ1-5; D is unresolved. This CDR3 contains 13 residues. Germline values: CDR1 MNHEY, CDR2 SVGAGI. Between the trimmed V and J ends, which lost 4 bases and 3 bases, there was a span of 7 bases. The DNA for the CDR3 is TGTGCCAGCAGTTCTCGATTCAATCAGCCCCAGCATTTT. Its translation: CASSSRFNQPQHF.